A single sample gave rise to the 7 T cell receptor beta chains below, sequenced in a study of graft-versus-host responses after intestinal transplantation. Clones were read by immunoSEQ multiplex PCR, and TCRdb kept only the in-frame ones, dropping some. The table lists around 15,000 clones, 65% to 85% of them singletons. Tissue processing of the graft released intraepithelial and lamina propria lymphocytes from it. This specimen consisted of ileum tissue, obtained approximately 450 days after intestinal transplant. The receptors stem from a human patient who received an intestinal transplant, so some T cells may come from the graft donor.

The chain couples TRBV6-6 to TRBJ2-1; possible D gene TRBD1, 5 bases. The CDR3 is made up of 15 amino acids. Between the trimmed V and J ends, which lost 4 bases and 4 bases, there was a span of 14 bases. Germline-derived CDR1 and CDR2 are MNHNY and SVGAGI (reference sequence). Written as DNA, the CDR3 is TGTGCCAGCAGTTCCCCCAGGGCCGGGTACAATGAGCAGTTCTTC. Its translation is CASSSPRAGYNEQFF.

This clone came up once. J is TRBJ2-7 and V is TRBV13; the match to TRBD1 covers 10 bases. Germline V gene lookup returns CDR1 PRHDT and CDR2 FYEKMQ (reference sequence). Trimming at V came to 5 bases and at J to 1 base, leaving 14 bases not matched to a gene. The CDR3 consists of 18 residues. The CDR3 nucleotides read TGTGCCAGCAGCAACCACGGGACAGGGGATATAATTTCCTACGAGCAGTACTTC. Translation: CASSNHGTGDIISYEQYF.

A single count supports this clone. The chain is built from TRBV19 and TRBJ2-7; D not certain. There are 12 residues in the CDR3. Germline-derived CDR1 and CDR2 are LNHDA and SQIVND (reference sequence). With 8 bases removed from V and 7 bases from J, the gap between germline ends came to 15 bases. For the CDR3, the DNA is TGTGCCAGTCGGGCAGAATCTAAAGAGCAGTACTTC. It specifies CASRAESKEQYF.

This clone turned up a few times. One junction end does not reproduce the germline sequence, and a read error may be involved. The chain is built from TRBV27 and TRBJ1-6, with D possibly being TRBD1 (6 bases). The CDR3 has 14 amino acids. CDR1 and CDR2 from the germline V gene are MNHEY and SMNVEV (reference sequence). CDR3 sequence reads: CASCLGADNSPLHF. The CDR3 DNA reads TGTGCCAGCTGTTTGGGGGCCGATAATTCACCCCTCCACTTT.

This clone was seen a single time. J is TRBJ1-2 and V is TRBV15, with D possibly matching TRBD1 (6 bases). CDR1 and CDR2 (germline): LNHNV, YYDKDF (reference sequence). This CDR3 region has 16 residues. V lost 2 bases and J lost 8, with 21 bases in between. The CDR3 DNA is TGTGCCACCAGCAGATCCCAAGGGGGGTGGGCGGAGGGCTACACCTTC. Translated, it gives CATSRSQGGWAEGYTF.

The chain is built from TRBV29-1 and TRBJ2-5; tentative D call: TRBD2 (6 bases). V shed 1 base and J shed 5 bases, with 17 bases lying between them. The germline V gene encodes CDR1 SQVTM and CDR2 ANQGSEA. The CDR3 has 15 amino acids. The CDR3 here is CSVEGLPVSGETQYF. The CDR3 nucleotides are TGCAGCGTTGAAGGGCTACCTGTAAGCGGGGAGACCCAGTACTTC.

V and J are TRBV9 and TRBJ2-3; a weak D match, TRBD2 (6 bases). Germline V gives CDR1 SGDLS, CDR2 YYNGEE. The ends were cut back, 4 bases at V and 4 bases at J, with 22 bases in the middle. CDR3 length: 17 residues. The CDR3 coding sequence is TGTGCCAGCAGCCCAACCGACCTGGTGGTAGCGGCAGATACGCAGTATTTT. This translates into CASSPTDLVVAADTQYF.